This is a list of T cell receptor beta chains from one sample in a study of blood T cell repertoires in COVID-19. Method: immunoSEQ multiplex PCR; TCRdb's copy keeps in-frame clones and lacks some. The profile shows 230,000 or so clones, about 85% of them singletons. Specimen: PBMCs or T cells enriched from blood (not recorded which). The source of these receptors is a woman in her forties or fifties who had been exposed to COVID-19. Both conserved end residues are part of each CDR3. Fields, in order: D gene, clone size, J gene, V gene, CDR3 DNA, CDR3 protein. The D gene is left open where the match is weak. Clone size appears in some rows only: once, few, many, or a class for an expanded clone.

D gene: TRBD1; clone size: -; J gene: TRBJ1-5; V gene: TRBV28; CDR3 DNA: TGTGCCAGCCGTGACAGGGTCAATCAGCCCCAGCATTTT; CDR3 protein: CASRDRVNQPQHF
D gene: TRBD1; clone size: -; J gene: TRBJ2-7; V gene: TRBV12-3/TRBV12-4; CDR3 DNA: TGTGCCAGCAGTTTTGGACAGGGGTACGAGCAGTACTTC; CDR3 protein: CASSFGQGYEQYF
D gene: -; clone size: few; J gene: TRBJ1-5; V gene: TRBV19; CDR3 DNA: TGTGCCAGTATGATGGGCAGGGGCAATCAGCCCCAGCATTTT; CDR3 protein: CASMMGRGNQPQHF
D gene: -; clone size: -; J gene: TRBJ1-5; V gene: TRBV28; CDR3 DNA: TGTGCCAGCGCCCGGGGCGGGGGCAATCAGCCCCAGCATTTT; CDR3 protein: CASARGGGNQPQHF
D gene: TRBD1; clone size: -; J gene: TRBJ2-7; V gene: TRBV18; CDR3 DNA: TGTGCCAGCTCACTGGGACAGACCTCCTACGAGCAGTACTTC; CDR3 protein: CASSLGQTSYEQYF
D gene: -; clone size: -; J gene: TRBJ2-7; V gene: TRBV11-2; CDR3 DNA: TGTGCCAGCAGCTTGACAGGTGTGGAGCAGTACTTC; CDR3 protein: CASSLTGVEQYF
D gene: -; clone size: -; J gene: TRBJ2-1; V gene: TRBV10-2; CDR3 DNA: TGCGCCAGCAGAGTCAGCAATGAGCAGTTCTTC; CDR3 protein: CASRVSNEQFF
D gene: TRBD1; clone size: -; J gene: TRBJ2-7; V gene: TRBV10-3; CDR3 DNA: TGTGCCATCAGGGCCGGGACAGGTGACAACGAGCAGTACTTC; CDR3 protein: CAIRAGTGDNEQYF
D gene: -; clone size: -; J gene: TRBJ2-7; V gene: TRBV27; CDR3 DNA: TGTGCCAGTAGAATTAACCTAGCGTTCGAGCAGTACTTC; CDR3 protein: CASRINLAFEQYF
D gene: -; clone size: -; J gene: TRBJ2-7; V gene: TRBV6-2/TRBV6-3; CDR3 DNA: TGTGCCAGCAGTTACTTCGTGGGGCCTTCCTACGAGCAGTACTTC; CDR3 protein: CASSYFVGPSYEQYF
D gene: -; clone size: -; J gene: TRBJ1-4; V gene: TRBV3-1/TRBV3-2; CDR3 DNA: TGTGCCAGCAGCCAAGGGGGGGGGACGTTGGGTGAAAAACTGTTTTTT; CDR3 protein: CASSQGGGTLGEKLFF
D gene: TRBD2; clone size: -; J gene: TRBJ2-3; V gene: TRBV3-1/TRBV3-2; CDR3 DNA: TGTGCCAGCAGCCGCTTAGCGGGGGCTAGCACAGATACGCAGTATTTT; CDR3 protein: CASSRLAGASTDTQYF
D gene: -; clone size: few; J gene: TRBJ1-5; V gene: TRBV6-1; CDR3 DNA: TGTGCCAGCAGTGAAGTACGGGGGTGGCAGCCCCAGCATTTT; CDR3 protein: CASSEVRGWQPQHF
D gene: -; clone size: -; J gene: TRBJ2-7; V gene: TRBV4-3; CDR3 DNA: TGCGCCAGCAGCCTGTGGCGGAGCGCGGACGAGCAGTACTTC; CDR3 protein: CASSLWRSADEQYF
D gene: -; clone size: -; J gene: TRBJ2-5; V gene: TRBV18; CDR3 DNA: TGTGCCAGCTCACTTTCTATTAGAGAGACCCAGTACTTC; CDR3 protein: CASSLSIRETQYF
D gene: TRBD2; clone size: -; J gene: TRBJ2-1; V gene: TRBV10-2; CDR3 DNA: TGCGCCAGCATCATAGCGGGGGTAGGGGAGCAGTTCTTC; CDR3 protein: CASIIAGVGEQFF
D gene: -; clone size: -; J gene: TRBJ1-1; V gene: TRBV5-6; CDR3 DNA: TGTGCCAGCAGCTTGAAGGCAGGTAACACTGAAGCTTTCTTT; CDR3 protein: CASSLKAGNTEAFF
D gene: TRBD1; clone size: -; J gene: TRBJ1-2; V gene: TRBV6-5; CDR3 DNA: TGTGCCAGCATCCTCACAGGGGCCAACTATGGCTACACCTTC; CDR3 protein: CASILTGANYGYTF
D gene: -; clone size: -; J gene: TRBJ1-2; V gene: TRBV29-1; CDR3 DNA: TGCAGCGTTGAACCCCGACAGGCTAGATACTATGGCTACACCTTC; CDR3 protein: CSVEPRQARYYGYTF
D gene: -; clone size: -; J gene: TRBJ2-2; V gene: TRBV4-2; CDR3 DNA: TGTGCCAGCACCCGGGTAGGGGGGGGCACCGGGGAGCTGTTTTTT; CDR3 protein: CASTRVGGGTGELFF
D gene: TRBD2; clone size: once; J gene: TRBJ2-2; V gene: TRBV11-3; CDR3 DNA: TGTGCCAGCAGCACCCGCGGGGGGGCTTACACCGGGGAGCTGTTTTTT; CDR3 protein: CASSTRGGAYTGELFF
D gene: -; clone size: -; J gene: TRBJ2-5; V gene: TRBV7-2; CDR3 DNA: TGTGCCAGCAGCTGGCGGGGTCAGCAAGAGACCCAGTACTTC; CDR3 protein: CASSWRGQQETQYF
D gene: -; clone size: -; J gene: TRBJ1-1; V gene: TRBV7-8; CDR3 DNA: TGTGCCAGCAGCCTCTTGCGTGGCGGTGCTGAAGCTTTCTTT; CDR3 protein: CASSLLRGGAEAFF